Below are 27 T cell receptor beta chains sequenced from a single sample in a study of T-cell memory formation after mild COVID-19. TCRdb called the 5' RACE reads again in MiXCR, with one record for every CDR3 protein. The sample holds about 470,000 distinct CDR3 sequences; 20% to 25% are singletons and the top ten take around 13%. The specimen was PBMCs or a T cell subset sorted from them (not recorded which). Receptors were obtained from an adult woman who had mild COVID-19 (a few samples of this study predate the infection). Cell type and time point are not known.

In its sample, this clonotype was seen once. The chain has TRBV7-9 and TRBJ2-5; D might be TRBD2 (5 bases). Trimming pared 5 bases from V and 5 bases from J, leaving 18 bases between. This CDR3 comprises 15 residues. The V gene's germline CDR1 is SEHNR and CDR2 FQNEAQ (reference sequence). The DNA for the CDR3 is TGTGCCAGCAGCGATGGGGATCCCACGGGGGAGACCCAGTACTTC. It translates to CASSDGDPTGETQYF.

The sample holds a few counts of this clonotype. This chain connects TRBV5-1 to TRBJ2-7; TRBD2 is a possible D gene (5 bases). The CDR3 covers 14 residues. V lost 1 base, J lost 0 bases, and 8 bases lay in between. CDR1 is SGHRS, CDR2 YFSETQ, per germline. The CDR3 protein is CASSLSGISYEQYF. CDR3 nucleotide sequence: TGCGCCAGCAGCTTGTCCGGGATCTCCTACGAGCAGTACTTC. Using reference TRBV5-1 and TRBJ2-7 for the parts outside the CDR3, the full variable domain is KAGVTQTPRYLIKTRGQQVTLSCSPISGHRSVSWYQQTPGQGLQFLFEYFSETQRNKGNFPGRFSGRQFSNSRSEMNVSTLELGDSALYLCASSLSGISYEQYFGPGTRLTVT.

The V and J genes are TRBV20-1 and TRBJ2-1; 12 positions agree with TRBD2. The junction had 6 bases not matched to a gene; V was cut back by 5 bases and J by 7 bases. CDR3 length: 14 residues. Germline lookup yields CDR1 DFQATT and CDR2 SNEGSKA (reference sequence). CDR3 coding DNA: TGCAGTGCTCGAGGACTAGCGGGGCCAAATGAGCAGTTCTTC. Residues: CSARGLAGPNEQFF.

This chain connects TRBV9 to TRBJ2-7, with 10 bases that match TRBD2. The CDR3 loop spans 17 amino acids. Germline loops: CDR1 SGDLS, CDR2 YYNGEE. The J segment lost 0 bases and the V segment lost 3 bases, leaving 9 bases of the junction unmatched. The CDR3 loop reads CASSGLAGVNSSYEQYF. DNA of the CDR3: TGTGCCAGCAGCGGCCTAGCGGGGGTCAACAGCTCCTACGAGCAGTACTTC.

CDR3 nucleotides: TGCGCCAGCAGCCATAGGACTAGCGGGAGCGGGACCGGGGAGCTGTTTTTT. It translates to CASSHRTSGSGTGELFF. The rearrangement joins TRBV4-1 to TRBJ2-2; 13 nucleotides match TRBD2. The CDR3 has 17 residues. V lost 3 bases to trimming and J lost 5 bases; unmatched junction nucleotides: 6. The germline V gene encodes CDR1 MGHRA and CDR2 YSYEKL.

The chain recombines TRBV20-1 with TRBJ2-7; 10 bases are shared with TRBD2. Germline CDR1 and CDR2: DFQATT and SNEGSKA (reference sequence). This CDR3 comprises 14 residues. Germline trimming cut 7 bases from V and 5 bases from J; bases unmatched to any gene: 11. The CDR3 reads CSGQSGRALDEQYF. CDR3 bases: TGCAGTGGACAGAGCGGGAGGGCCTTGGACGAGCAGTACTTC.

The J gene is TRBJ2-2, the V gene TRBV5-1; 11 nucleotides align to TRBD2. The CDR3 sequence is 15 residues long. The V gene end was trimmed by 0 bases and the J gene end by 6 bases; junction bases not matched to a gene: 1. Germline CDR1 and CDR2: SGHRS and YFSETQ. CDR3 loop: CASSLVAGGAGELFF. CDR3 sequence (DNA): TGCGCCAGCAGCTTGGTAGCGGGAGGGGCCGGGGAGCTGTTTTTT.

This clonotype turned up a few times. The J gene is TRBJ2-7, the V gene TRBV6-6; TRBD2 agrees at 14 bases. The ends lost 9 bases at V and 7 bases at J; junction bases unmatched: 8. The CDR3 runs 14 residues. Germline loops: CDR1 MNHNY, CDR2 SVGAGI (reference sequence). The CDR3 here is CASNSGTSGSEQYF. The CDR3, as DNA: TGTGCCAGTAATTCCGGGACTAGCGGGAGTGAGCAGTACTTC.

The chain employs TRBV19 and TRBJ2-3; D is unclear. V lost 1 base and J lost 2, with 16 bases in between. The CDR3 is 17 residues long. Germline V lookup: CDR1 LNHDA, CDR2 SQIVND (reference sequence). This CDR3 reads CASSIALWTPLTDTQYF. CDR3 nucleotides: TGTGCCAGTAGTATAGCCCTCTGGACCCCACTCACAGATACGCAGTATTTT.

The rearrangement links TRBV13 to TRBJ2-5, with 7 bases identical to TRBD2. Losses at the gene ends were 6 bases for V and 6 bases for J; bases not matched to a gene: 7. CDR1 is PRHDT and CDR2 is FYEKMQ in the germline V gene (reference sequence). This CDR3 comprises 13 residues. The CDR3 sequence: CASRRNGGKTQYF. DNA for the CDR3: TGTGCCAGCAGGAGGAACGGGGGGAAGACCCAGTACTTC.

This clonotype has only a few counts. The gene calls are TRBV12-3 or TRBV12-4 and TRBJ1-1; a possible D gene is TRBD1 (6 bases). The V end lost 4 bases, the J end lost 4 bases, and 13 bases lay between the germline ends. The CDR3 has 14 amino acids. The CDR3 DNA is TGTGCCAGCAGTTGGGGGCTCGGAGGCACTGAAGCTTTCTTT. It specifies CASSWGLGGTEAFF.

CDR3 sequence (DNA): TGTGCCAGCAGTTTGGGCGGGGGGGTACCCGAGCAGTACTTC. Amino acid sequence: CASSLGGGVPEQYF. The chain links TRBV12-3 or TRBV12-4 to TRBJ2-7, with 9 positions matching TRBD2. V lost 3 bases and J lost 6; bases outside the gene matches: 6. This CDR3 region has 14 residues.

The chain is built from TRBV7-3 and TRBJ2-1, with 12 bases identical to TRBD2. Per germline, CDR1 SGHTA and CDR2 FQGTGA. The ends lost 5 bases at V and 9 bases at J; junction bases unmatched: 5. The CDR3 is 14 amino acids. This CDR3 reads CASSRLAGESEQFF. Here the CDR3 DNA reads TGTGCCAGCAGCCGACTAGCGGGAGAAAGTGAGCAGTTCTTC.

J is TRBJ2-7 and V is TRBV29-1, with TRBD2 matching over 9 bases. Unmatched junction bases numbered 8, after V lost 5 bases and J lost 3 bases. This CDR3 contains 14 residues. Per germline, CDR1 SQVTM and CDR2 ANQGSEA. The CDR3 protein is CSVKSSGSGYEQYF. The CDR3 DNA sequence: TGCAGCGTTAAGAGTAGCGGGAGTGGCTACGAGCAGTACTTC.

This chain joins TRBV7-2 and TRBJ2-1, with 11 bases matching TRBD2. V lost 3 bases, J lost 6 bases, and 4 bases stayed unmatched. The CDR3 has 15 amino acids. Germline V lookup: CDR1 SGHTA, CDR2 FQGNSA. CDR3 bases: TGTGCCAGCAGCTTGGATAGCGGGAGGGGCAATGAGCAGTTCTTC. This translates into CASSLDSGRGNEQFF.

In its sample, this clonotype was seen a few times. In nucleotides, the CDR3 is TGTGCCAGCAGTAATACTGGGGCCAACGTCCTGACTTTC. It encodes CASSNTGANVLTF. V is TRBV25-1 and J is TRBJ2-6; no definite D call. Trimming left V 5 bases short and J 2 bases short, with 4 bases between. Germline V CDR1 and CDR2: MGHDK, SYGVNS. CDR3 length: 13 amino acids.

This clonotype was picked up a small number of times. The J gene is TRBJ2-5, the V gene TRBV20-1; D tentatively reads TRBD1 or TRBD2 (6 bases each). The CDR3 extends over 11 amino acids. Germline V gene lookup returns CDR1 DFQATT and CDR2 SNEGSKA (reference sequence). The CDR3 loop reads CNGGSGETQYF. The CDR3 DNA is TGCAACGGGGGCTCGGGGGAGACCCAGTACTTC.

The chain joins TRBV5-1 to TRBJ1-2; a weak D match, TRBD1 (5 bases). Germline-derived CDR1 and CDR2 are SGHRS and YFSETQ. With 0 bases removed from V and 3 bases from J, the gap between germline ends came to 12 bases. The CDR3 length is 15 residues. This chain's CDR3 is CASSLAGVGDYGYTF. As DNA, the CDR3 is TGCGCCAGCAGCTTGGCCGGGGTAGGGGACTATGGCTACACCTTC.

The gene calls are TRBV4-1 and TRBJ2-5; D gene uncertain. V was cut by 1 base and J by 5 bases, with 8 bases left in between. Germline CDR1 and CDR2: MGHRA and YSYEKL. The length of the CDR3 is 13 residues. The CDR3: CASSQVVSETQYF. The CDR3 coding sequence is TGCGCCAGCAGCCAAGTAGTGAGTGAGACCCAGTACTTC.

This rearrangement joins TRBV24-1 to TRBJ2-4; 7 bases line up with TRBD1. This CDR3 spans 15 amino acids. The V and J ends lost 7 bases and 3 bases, in that order; junction bases with no gene match: 8. Germline V gene lookup returns CDR1 KGHDR and CDR2 SFDVKD. The CDR3 region is CATSINRGGKNIQYF. The CDR3 coding sequence is TGTGCCACCAGCATAAACAGGGGCGGCAAAAACATTCAGTACTTC.

This clonotype has a count of ten or more. The genes are TRBV24-1 and TRBJ2-2; D may be TRBD1 (5 bases). With 7 bases removed from V and 3 bases from J, the gap between germline ends came to 14 bases. Germline-derived CDR1 and CDR2 are KGHDR and SFDVKD. CDR3 length equals 15 residues. Here the CDR3 reads CATSDQGEDTGELFF. In DNA, the CDR3 is TGTGCCACCAGCGACCAGGGCGAGGACACCGGGGAGCTGTTTTTT.

The table lists this clonotype with a few counts. The chain joins TRBV2 to TRBJ2-1, with D possibly TRBD2 on 6 matching bases. CDR1 and CDR2 (germline): SNHLY, FYNNEI. The CDR3 is 14 residues long. V lost 6 bases and J lost 4, with 13 bases in between. The CDR3 bases are TGTGCCAGCAGGTCCGGGACTTTTTACAATGAGCAGTTCTTC. It yields the protein CASRSGTFYNEQFF. Full variable domain (outside the CDR3, taken from reference TRBV2 and TRBJ2-1): EPEVTQTPSHQVTQMGQEVILRCVPISNHLYFYWYRQILGQKVEFLVSFYNNEISEKSEIFDDQFSVERPDGSNFTLKIRSTKLEDSAMYFCASRSGTFYNEQFFGPGTRLTVL.

The chain links TRBV7-2 to TRBJ1-2, with 12 bases identical to TRBD1. The trim removed 0 bases at V and 4 bases at J, leaving 9 bases unmatched. CDR3 size: 18 residues. Germline V gene lookup returns CDR1 SGHTA and CDR2 FQGNSA. In DNA form, the CDR3 reads TGTGCCAGCAGCTTAGCTTATCGGGACAGGGGGCCCGGCTATGGCTACACCTTC. Translation: CASSLAYRDRGPGYGYTF. The full variable domain, rest sourced from reference TRBV7-2 and TRBJ1-2, is GAGVSQSPSNKVTEKGKDVELRCDPISGHTALYWYRQSLGQGLEFLIYFQGNSAPDKSGLPSDRFSAERTGGSVSTLTIQRTQQEDSAVYLCASSLAYRDRGPGYGYTFGSGTRLTVV.

This clonotype has a handful of counts. V usage is TRBV9 and J usage is TRBJ2-1; 10 bases are a match to TRBD2. The CDR3 totals 17 residues. V shed 0 bases, J shed 7 bases, and the junction held 10 bases outside the gene matches. Germline assignment: CDR1 SGDLS and CDR2 YYNGEE. The CDR3 coding sequence is TGTGCCAGCAGCGTAGCAAGGCTAGCGGGAGAGATGAATGAGCAGTTCTTC. Translation gives CASSVARLAGEMNEQFF.

The gene calls are TRBV29-1 and TRBJ2-1, with a tentative D call TRBD2 (6 bases). The ends were cut back, 7 bases at V and 0 bases at J, with 13 bases in the middle. CDR3 length: 14 residues. Germline CDR1 SQVTM, CDR2 ANQGSEA. DNA for the CDR3: TGCAGCGCCGCTCGGGGGAGCTCCTACAATGAGCAGTTCTTC. Translated, it gives CSAARGSSYNEQFF.

This clonotype was picked up a small number of times. The chain employs TRBV15 and TRBJ2-1; 12 bases are shared with TRBD2. The junction had 4 bases not matched to a gene; V was cut back by 0 bases and J by 10 bases. The CDR3 is 15 residues long. From germline, CDR1 is LNHNV and CDR2 YYDKDF (reference sequence). The CDR3: CATSRDLAGGREQFF. In nucleotides, the CDR3 is TGTGCCACCAGCAGAGATCTAGCGGGAGGGCGGGAGCAGTTCTTC.

This chain joins TRBV6-5 and TRBJ2-7; 8 bases are shared with TRBD2. The length of the CDR3 is 16 residues. The ends lost 5 bases at V and 5 bases at J; junction bases unmatched: 14. Germline CDR1 and CDR2: MNHEY and SVGAGI. CDR3 region: CASSRSQGLVFDEQYF. As DNA, the CDR3 is TGTGCCAGCAGTCGCAGCCAGGGACTAGTATTTGACGAGCAGTACTTC.